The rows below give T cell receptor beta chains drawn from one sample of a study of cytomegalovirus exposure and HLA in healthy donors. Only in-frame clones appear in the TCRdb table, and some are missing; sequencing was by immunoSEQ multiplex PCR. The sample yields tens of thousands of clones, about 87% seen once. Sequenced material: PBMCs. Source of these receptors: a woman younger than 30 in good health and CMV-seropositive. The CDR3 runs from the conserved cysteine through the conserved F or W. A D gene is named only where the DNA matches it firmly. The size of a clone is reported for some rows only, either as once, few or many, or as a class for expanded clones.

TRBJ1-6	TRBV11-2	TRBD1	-	CASSLSGQGAGSAPLHF	TGTGCCAGCAGCTTATCTGGGCAGGGGGCAGGCTCCGCACCCCTCCACTTT
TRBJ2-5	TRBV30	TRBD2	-	CAWSLAGGRETQYF	TGTGCCTGGAGTCTAGCGGGGGGGCGAGAGACCCAGTACTTC
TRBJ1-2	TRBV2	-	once	CASRGGAGYTF	TGTGCCAGCAGGGGGGGGGCTGGCTACACCTTC
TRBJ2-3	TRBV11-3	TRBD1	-	CASSLGDSRTDTQYF	TGTGCCAGCAGCTTAGGGGACAGCCGCACAGATACGCAGTATTTT
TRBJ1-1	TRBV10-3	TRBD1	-	CAISLTGGTEAFF	TGTGCCATCAGCCTGACAGGGGGCACTGAAGCTTTCTTT
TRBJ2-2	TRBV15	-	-	CATSRVRQINTGELFF	TGTGCCACCAGCAGAGTACGACAGATAAACACCGGGGAGCTGTTTTTT
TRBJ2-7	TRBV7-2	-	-	CASSRQVSSYEQYF	TGTGCCAGCAGCCGACAGGTCTCCTCCTACGAGCAGTACTTC
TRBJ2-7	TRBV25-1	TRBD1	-	CATGQGFYEQYF	TGTGCCACCGGACAGGGATTCTACGAGCAGTACTTC
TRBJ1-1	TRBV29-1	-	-	CSVSDWNTEAFF	TGCAGCGTGAGCGACTGGAACACTGAAGCTTTCTTT
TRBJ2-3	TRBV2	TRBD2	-	CASSVPAGITDTQYF	TGTGCCAGCAGTGTCCCAGCGGGAATAACAGATACGCAGTATTTT
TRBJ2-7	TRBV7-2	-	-	CASSLASGPYEQYF	TGTGCCAGCAGCTTAGCTAGCGGTCCCTACGAGCAGTACTTC
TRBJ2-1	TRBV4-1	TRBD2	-	CASRPLSGDEQFF	TGCGCCAGCCGTCCTCTTAGCGGGGATGAGCAGTTCTTC
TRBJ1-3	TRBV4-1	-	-	CASSQAEGTRGNTIYF	TGCGCCAGCAGCCAAGCGGAAGGGACTCGTGGAAACACCATATATTTT
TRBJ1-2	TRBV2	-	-	CASRRTVWGYTF	TGTGCCAGCAGACGAACGGTCTGGGGCTACACCTTC
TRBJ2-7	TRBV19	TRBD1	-	CASGTAHSSYEQYF	TGTGCCAGTGGGACAGCCCACAGCTCCTACGAGCAGTACTTC
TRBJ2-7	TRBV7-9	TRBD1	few	CASSLRGQSYEQYF	TGTGCCAGCAGCTTGAGGGGACAGTCCTACGAGCAGTACTTC
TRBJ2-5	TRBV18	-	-	CASSPVGGQETQYF	TGTGCCAGCTCACCAGTCGGGGGCCAAGAGACCCAGTACTTC
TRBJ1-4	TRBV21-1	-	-	CASSKAWAVSGRREKLFF	TGTGCCAGCAGCAAAGCTTGGGCAGTAAGTGGTAGGAGGGAAAAACTGTTTTTT
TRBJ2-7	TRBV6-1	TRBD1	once	CASRDWTGGTYEQYF	TGTGCCAGCAGGGATTGGACAGGGGGGACCTACGAGCAGTACTTC
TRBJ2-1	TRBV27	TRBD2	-	CASSLAGGGNEQFF	TGTGCCAGCAGCTTAGCGGGGGGAGGGAATGAGCAGTTCTTC
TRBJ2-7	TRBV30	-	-	CAWSQDSYEQYF	TGTGCCTGGAGTCAGGACAGCTACGAGCAGTACTTC
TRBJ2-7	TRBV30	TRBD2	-	CAWSVRMREKQYF	TGTGCCTGGAGTGTAAGGATGCGGGAGAAGCAGTACTTC
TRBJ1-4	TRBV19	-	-	CASSPSGGQLFF	TGTGCCAGTAGTCCCTCGGGGGGGCAACTGTTTTTT
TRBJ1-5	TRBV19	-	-	CASAQGPATGGQPQHF	TGTGCCAGCGCGCAAGGTCCGGCCACCGGCGGGCAGCCCCAGCATTTT
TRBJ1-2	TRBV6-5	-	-	CASSYSDLGSPYTF	TGTGCCAGCAGTTACTCAGATTTGGGCAGCCCCTACACCTTC
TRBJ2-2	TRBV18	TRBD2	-	CASSPITSGETGELFF	TGTGCCAGCTCACCAATAACGAGCGGGGAAACCGGGGAGCTGTTTTTT
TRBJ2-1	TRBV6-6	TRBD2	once	CASTETSGYNEQFF	TGTGCCAGCACCGAGACTAGCGGATACAATGAGCAGTTCTTC
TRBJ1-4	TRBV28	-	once	CASSYSAGQKLFF	TGTGCCAGCAGTTACAGTGCCGGCCAAAAACTGTTTTTT
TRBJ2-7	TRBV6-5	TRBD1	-	CASSYFTGTGTREQYF	TGTGCCAGCAGTTACTTTACGGGGACAGGAACTCGCGAGCAGTACTTC
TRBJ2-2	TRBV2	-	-	CASSDSTGYRTGELFF	TGTGCCAGCAGTGATTCGACAGGTTATAGGACCGGGGAGCTGTTTTTT
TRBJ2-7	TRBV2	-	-	CASSDASLSYEQYF	TGTGCCAGCAGTGACGCGTCCCTCTCCTACGAGCAGTACTTC
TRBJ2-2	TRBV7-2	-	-	CASSTGTNTGELFF	TGTGCCAGCAGCACCGGGACAAACACCGGGGAGCTGTTTTTT
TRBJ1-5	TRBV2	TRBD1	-	CASSPTGVTQPQHF	TGTGCCAGCAGCCCGACAGGGGTGACACAGCCCCAGCATTTT
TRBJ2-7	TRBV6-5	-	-	CASSYSRDEQYF	TGTGCCAGCAGTTACTCGAGGGACGAGCAGTACTTC
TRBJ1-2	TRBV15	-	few	CATSRADSHYGYTF	TGTGCCACCAGCAGAGCGGACAGCCACTATGGCTACACCTTC
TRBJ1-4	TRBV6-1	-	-	CASKREEKLFF	TGTGCCAGCAAGAGGGAAGAAAAACTGTTTTTT
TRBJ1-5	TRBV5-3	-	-	CARSRSLTEGNQPQHF	TGTGCCAGAAGCAGAAGTTTGACAGAGGGCAATCAGCCCCAGCATTTT
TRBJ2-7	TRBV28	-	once	CASSSGLQVNGGNEQYF	TGTGCCAGCAGCTCAGGGCTACAGGTGAACGGTGGGAACGAGCAGTACTTC
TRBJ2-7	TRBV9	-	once	CASSVDPRGYEQYF	TGTGCCAGCAGCGTAGATCCCAGGGGCTACGAGCAGTACTTC
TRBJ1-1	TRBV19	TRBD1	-	CASRGQSKDTEAFF	TGTGCCAGTAGGGGACAGAGTAAGGACACTGAAGCTTTCTTT
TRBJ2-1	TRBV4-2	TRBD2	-	CASSQEASGTYNEQFF	TGTGCCAGCAGCCAAGAAGCTAGCGGGACCTACAATGAGCAGTTCTTC
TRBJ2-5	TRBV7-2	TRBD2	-	CASSLSGLAGGQETQYF	TGTGCCAGCAGCTTATCTGGGTTAGCGGGGGGGCAAGAGACCCAGTACTTC
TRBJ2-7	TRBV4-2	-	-	CASSQDGGPSYEQYF	TGTGCCAGCAGCCAAGATGGCGGCCCGTCCTACGAGCAGTACTTC
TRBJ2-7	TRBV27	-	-	CASSSNRFPPYEQYF	TGTGCCAGCAGTTCAAACAGGTTTCCTCCCTACGAGCAGTACTTC
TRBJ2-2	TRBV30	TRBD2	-	CAWKLAGRTGELFF	TGTGCCTGGAAGTTAGCGGGAAGAACCGGGGAGCTGTTTTTT
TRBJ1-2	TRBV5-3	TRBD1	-	CARSPGTESFYGYTF	TGTGCCAGAAGCCCGGGGACAGAGAGTTTCTATGGCTACACCTTC
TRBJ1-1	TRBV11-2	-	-	CASSYFTGNTEAFF	TGTGCCAGCAGCTACTTTACAGGGAACACTGAAGCTTTCTTT
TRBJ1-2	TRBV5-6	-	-	CASRGRGLDYGYTF	TGTGCCAGCAGAGGAAGGGGATTGGACTATGGCTACACCTTC
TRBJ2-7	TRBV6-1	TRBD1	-	CASRPPGQGGNEQYF	TGTGCCAGCAGACCCCCGGGACAGGGGGGGAACGAGCAGTACTTC
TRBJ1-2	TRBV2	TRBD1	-	CASSAARGQGDHGYTF	TGTGCCAGCAGTGCGGCTAGGGGACAGGGAGATCATGGCTACACCTTC
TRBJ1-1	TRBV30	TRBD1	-	CAWTTGTGWIEAFF	TGTGCCTGGACCACGGGGACAGGGTGGATTGAAGCTTTCTTT
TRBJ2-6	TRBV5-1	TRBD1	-	CASSSPGTGQSVGVSGANVLTF	TGCGCCAGCAGCTCCCCCGGGACAGGACAGTCGGTAGGGGTCTCTGGGGCCAACGTCCTGACTTTC
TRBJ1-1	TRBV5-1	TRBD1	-	CASSFRDRNTEAFF	TGCGCCAGCAGCTTCCGGGACAGGAACACTGAAGCTTTCTTT
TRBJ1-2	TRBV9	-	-	CASSVGPGSNYGYTF	TGTGCCAGCAGCGTAGGTCCAGGCTCTAACTATGGCTACACCTTC